A selection of T cell receptor beta chains follows, all from one sample in a study of blood T cell repertoires in COVID-19. Here immunoSEQ multiplex PCR was the method, and the copy in TCRdb shows in-frame clones only, minus some. The repertoire consists of 72,000 or so clones, with about nine tenths occurring once and the leading ten covering approximately 1.5%. Sequenced material: peripheral blood. These receptors originate from a man aged 55-75 years with acute or convalescent COVID-19. The CDR3 runs from the conserved cysteine through the conserved F or W. The order of the fields is clone size, V gene, D gene, J gene, CDR3 protein, CDR3 DNA. The D gene is left open where the match is weak. Size is omitted from some rows. Given values are once, few, many or a class for expanded clones.

NA,TRBV5-1,NA,TRBJ1-1,CASSFSGVNTEAFF,TGCGCCAGCAGCTTCTCGGGGGTGAACACTGAAGCTTTCTTT
NA,TRBV5-1,TRBD1,TRBJ2-7,CASSAYPGQTTYEQYF,TGCGCCAGCAGCGCATACCCGGGACAGACGACCTACGAGCAGTACTTC
NA,TRBV2,NA,TRBJ1-4,CASRAAGGLREKLFF,TGTGCCAGCAGGGCTGCGGGGGGGCTGCGTGAAAAACTGTTTTTT
NA,TRBV7-2,NA,TRBJ1-1,CASSLEHKNTEAFF,TGTGCCAGCAGCTTAGAACATAAGAACACTGAAGCTTTCTTT
once,TRBV27,TRBD1,TRBJ1-2,CASSPRDRALEGYTF,TGTGCCAGCAGTCCAAGAGACAGGGCCTTAGAAGGCTACACCTTC
NA,TRBV25-1,TRBD1,TRBJ1-4,CASSLTGATNEKLFF,TGTGCCAGCAGCTTGACAGGGGCAACTAATGAAAAACTGTTTTTT
NA,TRBV7-2,NA,TRBJ2-3,CASSSGSTDTQYF,TGTGCCAGCAGCTCCGGGAGCACAGATACGCAGTATTTT
NA,TRBV7-9,TRBD1,TRBJ1-2,CASSSLSLTGDTGYGYTF,TGTGCCAGCAGCTCCCTTTCCCTGACAGGGGACACCGGCTATGGCTACACCTTC
NA,TRBV25-1,TRBD1,TRBJ1-4,CASTPTGAGGTNEKLFF,TGTGCCAGCACCCCCACCGGGGCAGGGGGCACTAATGAAAAACTGTTTTTT
few,TRBV19,TRBD2,TRBJ2-3,CASRTSGGDTQYF,TGTGCCAGTCGGACTAGCGGGGGAGATACGCAGTATTTT
NA,TRBV2,NA,TRBJ1-4,CASSEWGHVTNEKLFF,TGTGCCAGCAGTGAATGGGGGCACGTAACTAATGAAAAACTGTTTTTT
NA,TRBV5-1,NA,TRBJ1-1,CASSPGQKRAEAFF,TGCGCCAGCAGCCCCGGACAGAAAAGAGCTGAAGCTTTCTTT
NA,TRBV10-3,TRBD1,TRBJ1-3,CAISGGDRVYSGNTIYF,TGTGCCATCAGTGGAGGGGACAGGGTATACTCTGGAAACACCATATATTTT
NA,TRBV4-1,TRBD1,TRBJ1-3,CASSQGTVNTIYF,TGCGCCAGCAGCCAGGGGACAGTAAACACCATATATTTT
NA,TRBV12-5,NA,TRBJ2-1,CASSNEQFF,TGTGCTAGTTCTAATGAGCAGTTCTTC
NA,TRBV9,TRBD2,TRBJ2-3,CASDRGDHTDTQYF,TGTGCCAGCGATCGGGGGGACCACACAGATACGCAGTATTTT
NA,TRBV7-9,NA,TRBJ1-4,CASSLDRNEKLFF,TGTGCCAGCAGCCTCGACAGAAATGAAAAACTGTTTTTT
NA,TRBV12-3/TRBV12-4,NA,TRBJ1-3,CASSPIGNTIYF,TGTGCCAGCAGTCCTATCGGAAACACCATATATTTT
NA,TRBV18,TRBD1,TRBJ2-1,CASSPDRGTNNEQFF,TGTGCCAGCTCACCCGACAGGGGTACTAACAATGAGCAGTTCTTC
once,TRBV29-1,NA,TRBJ2-7,CSVGRWGLSYEQYF,TGCAGCGTTGGTCGCTGGGGACTGTCCTACGAGCAGTACTTC
NA,TRBV5-6,NA,TRBJ1-6,CASSLLTGRGNSPLHF,TGTGCCAGCAGCTTGCTTACGGGGAGGGGGAATTCACCCCTCCACTTT
once,TRBV14,NA,TRBJ2-6,CASSQGSDKPSGANVLTF,TGTGCCAGCAGCCAAGGTTCCGACAAACCCTCTGGGGCCAACGTCCTGACTTTC
once,TRBV6-6,NA,TRBJ1-2,CASSRLQGYGYTF,TGTGCCAGCAGTAGATTGCAGGGGTATGGCTACACCTTC
NA,TRBV6-5,NA,TRBJ1-5,CASGIGGSNQPQHF,TGTGCCAGCGGAATTGGGGGGTCCAATCAGCCCCAGCATTTT
NA,TRBV29-1,TRBD1,TRBJ2-7,CSVRQGSYEQYF,TGCAGCGTACGACAGGGCTCCTACGAGCAGTACTTC
few,TRBV3-1/TRBV3-2,TRBD1,TRBJ2-7,CASSAYRDSKGYEQYF,TGTGCCAGCAGCGCATACCGGGACAGCAAGGGCTACGAGCAGTACTTC
NA,TRBV7-9,NA,TRBJ2-1,CASSLADRGRNEQFF,TGTGCCAGCAGCTTAGCCGACCGGGGGAGAAATGAGCAGTTCTTC
NA,TRBV5-1,NA,TRBJ2-2,CASSPASSSFPGELFF,TGCGCCAGCAGCCCCGCGTCGTCTAGCTTCCCCGGGGAGCTGTTTTTT
NA,TRBV6-1,NA,TRBJ2-7,CASSEDFRVTFREQYF,TGTGCCAGCAGTGAAGATTTCAGGGTCACCTTTCGCGAGCAGTACTTC
NA,TRBV11-1,NA,TRBJ1-6,CASSLNRAHNSPLHF,TGTGCCAGCAGCTTGAACAGGGCTCATAATTCACCCCTCCACTTT
few,TRBV7-9,NA,TRBJ2-4,CASSLGGGNIQYF,TGTGCCAGCAGCTTAGGTGGGGGGAACATTCAGTACTTC
NA,TRBV9,NA,TRBJ2-7,CASSVATLRGEEQYF,TGTGCCAGCAGCGTAGCTACTTTAAGGGGCGAGGAGCAGTACTTC
NA,TRBV19,NA,TRBJ2-2,CASSPQGNTGELFF,TGTGCCAGTAGTCCCCAGGGAAATACCGGGGAGCTGTTTTTT
NA,TRBV7-3,NA,TRBJ2-2,CASSFGDGELFF,TGTGCCAGCAGCTTCGGAGACGGGGAGCTGTTTTTT
once,TRBV27,NA,TRBJ1-1,CASSPRAVNTEAFF,TGTGCCAGCAGCCCCAGGGCCGTGAACACTGAAGCTTTCTTT
NA,TRBV5-1,NA,TRBJ1-3,CASSLDLLGNTIYF,TGCGCCAGCAGCTTGGACCTATTAGGAAACACCATATATTTT
few,TRBV4-2,TRBD2,TRBJ2-1,CASSLPGTSGTEQFF,TGTGCCAGCAGCCTCCCCGGGACTAGCGGAACCGAGCAGTTCTTC
once,TRBV7-6,NA,TRBJ1-1,CASSPGVVTEAFF,TGTGCCAGCAGCCCAGGGGTTGTCACTGAAGCTTTCTTT
NA,TRBV19,TRBD1,TRBJ1-1,CASSGGQWTEAFF,TGTGCCAGTAGTGGGGGACAGTGGACTGAAGCTTTCTTT
NA,TRBV9,NA,TRBJ2-1,CASSPEDSYNEQFF,TGTGCCAGCAGCCCAGAGGACTCCTACAATGAGCAGTTCTTC
NA,TRBV9,NA,TRBJ2-7,CASSPDPRGPMGEQYF,TGTGCCAGCAGCCCTGACCCCAGGGGCCCCATGGGGGAGCAGTACTTC
NA,TRBV27,TRBD1,TRBJ1-2,CASRGDRERQSYGYTF,TGTGCCAGCAGGGGGGACAGGGAGCGACAGAGCTATGGCTACACCTTC
NA,TRBV5-1,TRBD1,TRBJ2-5,CASSMGRQGTETQYF,TGCGCCAGCAGCATGGGGAGACAGGGGACAGAGACCCAGTACTTC
NA,TRBV11-2,NA,TRBJ1-1,CASSSDSPEAFF,TGTGCCAGCAGCTCCGACAGCCCTGAAGCTTTCTTT
NA,TRBV5-1,TRBD1,TRBJ1-1,CASSRYRGPMVNTEAFF,TGCGCCAGCAGCCGCTACAGGGGGCCGATGGTGAACACTGAAGCTTTCTTT
NA,TRBV18,NA,TRBJ1-1,CASSPLGPRGQMNTEAFF,TGTGCCAGCTCACCTCTTGGCCCCCGAGGACAGATGAACACTGAAGCTTTCTTT
NA,TRBV12-5,NA,TRBJ1-1,CASGLVAIGGPEAFF,TGTGCTAGTGGTTTGGTAGCAATAGGGGGTCCCGAAGCTTTCTTT
NA,TRBV7-2,TRBD1,TRBJ2-2,CASSFQGGQGGELFF,TGTGCCAGCAGCTTCCAGGGGGGACAGGGCGGGGAGCTGTTTTTT
NA,TRBV6-7,TRBD1,TRBJ1-2,CARQGAGSYGYTF,TGTGCCAGACAGGGGGCGGGTAGCTATGGCTACACCTTC
NA,TRBV19,NA,TRBJ1-1,CASSTHREHTEAFF,TGTGCCAGTAGTACACACAGGGAGCACACTGAAGCTTTCTTT
NA,TRBV19,TRBD1,TRBJ1-2,CASSIGDGTGYGYTF,TGTGCCAGTAGTATAGGGGACGGGACAGGCTATGGCTACACCTTC
NA,TRBV9,NA,TRBJ2-2,CASSVAVGLQGVGELFF,TGTGCCAGCAGCGTAGCGGTGGGACTTCAGGGAGTCGGGGAGCTGTTTTTT
once,TRBV25-1,NA,TRBJ1-2,CASSSLGGEGYTF,TGTGCCAGCAGTAGCCTGGGGGGAGAGGGCTACACCTTC
NA,TRBV28,TRBD1,TRBJ2-7,CATWSGWAGGYEQYF,TGTGCCACTTGGTCGGGTTGGGCAGGGGGATACGAGCAGTACTTC